These 30 T cell receptor beta chains share one sample of origin, sequenced in a study of blood T cell repertoires in COVID-19. TCRdb's table, derived via immunoSEQ multiplex PCR, lists solely in-frame clones and lacks some. The table has about 120,000 clones, approximately 90% seen once; the top ten hold roughly 19%. The sequenced sample was peripheral blood. The receptor source for this set is a human donor with acute or convalescent COVID-19. The donor label of this sample is uncertain.

The chain uses TRBV4-3 and TRBJ1-2, with D possibly TRBD1 on 5 matching bases. The CDR3 totals 14 residues. V was cut by 1 base and J by 4 bases, with 10 bases left in between. Germline assignment: CDR1 LGHNA and CDR2 YSLEER. The CDR3 reads CASSQVGEGYGYTF. The CDR3 DNA reads as TGCGCCAGCAGCCAAGTAGGGGAAGGCTATGGCTACACCTTC.

The chain is built from TRBV3-1 (or the pseudogene TRBV3-2) and TRBJ1-6, with no clear D. Germline V gives CDR1 LGHDT, CDR2 YNNKEL (reference sequence). Trimming took 5 bases from V and 8 from J, leaving 19 bases between them. The CDR3 has 16 amino acids. As DNA, the CDR3 is TGTGCCAGCAGCGCCCTACGATCTGGTGTTGATTCACCCCTCCACTTT. Its protein product is CASSALRSGVDSPLHF.

V is TRBV30 and J is TRBJ2-2, with D perhaps TRBD2 (5 bases). The V end was cut by 2 bases, the J end by 4 bases, with 8 bases between. CDR3 size: 13 residues. The V gene's germline CDR1 is GTSNPN and CDR2 SVGIG (reference sequence). The DNA for the CDR3 is TGTGCCTGGAGTATCACTAGCACCGGGGAGCTGTTTTTT. It yields the protein CAWSITSTGELFF.

V is TRBV5-1 and J is TRBJ2-2, with 9 bases that match TRBD1. The V and J ends lost 5 bases and 4 bases, in that order; junction bases with no gene match: 6. Germline CDR1 is SGHRS and CDR2 is YFSETQ. This CDR3 has 15 amino acids. The CDR3 protein is CASRPDRGITGELFF. CDR3 nucleotide sequence: TGCGCCAGCAGACCCGACAGGGGGATCACCGGGGAGCTGTTTTTT. Drawing the rest from reference TRBV5-1 and TRBJ2-2, the complete variable domain is KAGVTQTPRYLIKTRGQQVTLSCSPISGHRSVSWYQQTPGQGLQFLFEYFSETQRNKGNFPGRFSGRQFSNSRSEMNVSTLELGDSALYLCASRPDRGITGELFFGEGSRLTVL.

The chain combines TRBV28 with TRBJ1-1; D is perhaps TRBD1 (6 bases). The ends were cut back, 10 bases at V and 0 bases at J, with 21 bases in the middle. Germline V CDR1 and CDR2: MDHEN, SYDVKM. CDR3 length: 16 residues. The CDR3 reads CATTPAPDRLNTEAFF. The DNA of the CDR3 is TGTGCCACCACGCCGGCCCCGGACAGATTGAACACTGAAGCTTTCTTT. The full variable domain, its missing parts supplied by reference TRBV28 and TRBJ1-1, is DVKVTQSSRYLVKRTGEKVFLECVQDMDHENMFWYRQDPGLGLRLIYFSYDVKMKEKGDIPEGYSVSREKKERFSLILESASTNQTSMYLCATTPAPDRLNTEAFFGQGTRLTVV.

This chain links TRBV24-1 with TRBJ1-1; D remains ambiguous. V was trimmed by 5 bases and J by 1 base, leaving 10 bases between them. CDR3 size: 14 residues. Germline values: CDR1 KGHDR, CDR2 SFDVKD. Here the CDR3 DNA reads TGTGCCACCAGTGGGGCAGCTGGGAACACTGAAGCTTTCTTT. Translated: CATSGAAGNTEAFF.

This sequence joins TRBV7-2 and TRBJ2-5; TRBD2 matches 8 bases. The CDR3 totals 13 residues. V trimming: 5 bases; J trimming: 3 bases; junction bases outside the gene matches: 2. CDR1 and CDR2 from the germline V gene are SGHTA and FQGNSA. The CDR3 region has the DNA TGTGCCAGCAGCGTCGGGGGGGAAGAGACCCAGTACTTC. This encodes CASSVGGEETQYF.

The V gene is TRBV27, the J gene TRBJ1-2; 7 positions agree with TRBD1. V shed 5 bases, J shed 1 base, and the junction held 7 bases outside the gene matches. The germline V gene encodes CDR1 MNHEY and CDR2 SMNVEV (reference sequence). This CDR3 is built from 15 residues. CDR3 region: CASSPQGLRNYGYTF. The CDR3 DNA reads TGTGCCAGCAGTCCACAGGGGCTCCGTAACTATGGCTACACCTTC.

The chain uses TRBV7-2 and TRBJ1-2; 8 positions match TRBD1. The CDR3 length is 16 residues. V dropped 0 bases and J dropped 6; count of bases not matched to a gene: 9. From germline, CDR1 is SGHTA and CDR2 FQGNSA. CDR3 protein: CASSLAYRGIGDGYTF. Written as DNA, the CDR3 is TGTGCCAGCAGCTTAGCCTACAGGGGGATAGGTGATGGCTACACCTTC.

This chain connects TRBV5-4 to TRBJ1-6; a weak D match, TRBD1 (6 bases). Germline values: CDR1 SGHNT, CDR2 YYREEE (reference sequence). The CDR3 covers 20 residues. With 2 bases removed from V and 7 bases from J, the gap between germline ends came to 28 bases. The CDR3: CASSLGGAPIPTGLNSPLHF. CDR3 sequence (DNA): TGTGCCAGCAGCTTAGGGGGGGCACCTATCCCGACCGGGTTGAATTCACCCCTCCACTTT. The whole variable domain, filled in from reference TRBV5-4 and TRBJ1-6, reads ETGVTQSPTHLIKTRGQQVTLRCSSQSGHNTVSWYQQALGQGPQFIFQYYREEENGRGNFPPRFSGLQFPNYSSELNVNALELDDSALYLCASSLGGAPIPTGLNSPLHFGNGTRLTVT.

V and J are TRBV5-1 and TRBJ2-5, with D possibly TRBD2 on 6 matching bases. CDR3 size: 14 residues. Trimming cost V 4 bases and J 2 bases, with 12 bases left between them. The germline V gene has CDR1 SGHRS and CDR2 YFSETQ. Here the CDR3 reads CASSDSGVQETQYF. As DNA, the CDR3 is TGCGCCAGCAGCGATAGCGGAGTTCAAGAGACCCAGTACTTC.

The chain joins TRBV29-1 to TRBJ2-3; D gene unclear. The V and J ends lost 5 bases and 2 bases respectively, with 8 bases between them. Germline V gene lookup returns CDR1 SQVTM and CDR2 ANQGSEA. The length of the CDR3 is 12 residues. The CDR3 sequence is CSVRVDTDTQYF. The CDR3 bases are TGCAGCGTTCGGGTGGACACAGATACGCAGTATTTT.

The chain uses TRBV14 and TRBJ1-6, with 10 bases matching TRBD1. The V gene end was trimmed by 4 bases and the J gene end by 6 bases; junction bases not matched to a gene: 3. CDR1 and CDR2 from the germline V gene are SGHDN and FVKESK. This CDR3 has 15 amino acids. CDR3 residues: CASSRRTGGNSPLHF. CDR3 sequence (DNA): TGTGCCAGCAGCCGGAGGACAGGGGGTAATTCACCCCTCCACTTT.

The chain combines TRBV21-1 with TRBJ2-1; no check of the table's D call, TRBD2, against the DNA was made. TRBV21-1 is designated a pseudogene. CDR3 length equals 20 residues. The CDR3 loop reads CASSKVGWTSGGSSYNEQFF. The CDR3 DNA sequence: TGTGCCAGCAGCAAAGTTGGGTGGACTAGCGGGGGGAGCTCCTACAATGAGCAGTTCTTC.

The chain employs TRBV28 and TRBJ1-2; tentative D call: TRBD1 (6 bases). The germline gives CDR1 MDHEN, CDR2 SYDVKM. V lost 5 bases and J lost 5, with 18 bases in between. The CDR3 is made up of 15 amino acids. CDR3 region: CASSVQGIGVYGYTF. The DNA for the CDR3 is TGTGCCAGCAGTGTACAGGGTATCGGGGTTTATGGCTACACCTTC.

The chain is built from TRBV28 and TRBJ2-1; 12 nucleotides match TRBD2. The CDR3 runs to 18 residues. From germline, CDR1 is MDHEN and CDR2 SYDVKM. The trim removed 5 bases at V and 0 bases at J, leaving 8 bases unmatched. CDR3 coding DNA: TGTGCCAGCAGTCCGAGGACTAGCGGGGTGGGCTCCTACAATGAGCAGTTCTTC. It specifies CASSPRTSGVGSYNEQFF.

V gene TRBV7-2 combines with J gene TRBJ1-2; D unresolved. The CDR3 length is 15 residues. Germline assignment: CDR1 SGHTA and CDR2 FQGNSA. The V end was cut by 2 bases, the J end by 4 bases, with 14 bases between. CDR3 residues: CASSLRTPGGYGYTF. As DNA, the CDR3 is TGTGCCAGCAGCTTACGAACGCCAGGTGGCTATGGCTACACCTTC.

The chain has TRBV14 and TRBJ1-1; D gene uncertain. The length of the CDR3 is 13 residues. Germline V CDR1 and CDR2: SGHDN, FVKESK. Trimming removed 4 bases at V and 0 bases at J, with 6 bases between. The CDR3: CASSLNLNTEAFF. CDR3 DNA sequence: TGTGCCAGCAGCCTCAATCTGAACACTGAAGCTTTCTTT.

The V gene is TRBV10-3, the J gene TRBJ2-7, with 10 bases that match TRBD2. This CDR3 spans 14 amino acids. J lost 4 bases, V lost 4 bases, and 4 bases had no gene match. Germline V lookup: CDR1 ENHRY, CDR2 SYGVKD. CDR3 amino acids: CAISGASGGYEQYF. Here the CDR3 DNA reads TGTGCCATCAGTGGGGCTAGCGGGGGTTACGAGCAGTACTTC.

The chain has TRBV2 and TRBJ1-2, with D perhaps matching TRBD1 (5 bases). The CDR3 covers 19 residues. Germline values: CDR1 SNHLY, CDR2 FYNNEI. V shed 5 bases and J shed 6 bases, with 31 bases lying between them. As DNA, the CDR3 is TGTGCCAGCAGTCCACCTGAATGGGGCTCTAACAAAGGGTACGATGGCTACACCTTC. This gives the protein CASSPPEWGSNKGYDGYTF.

This sequence joins TRBV7-9 and TRBJ1-3; TRBD1 matches 8 bases. The trim removed 4 bases at V and 4 bases at J, leaving 3 bases unmatched. CDR1 and CDR2 (germline): SEHNR, FQNEAQ (reference sequence). CDR3 length: 14 amino acids. The CDR3 DNA reads TGTGCCAGCAGCTCAACAGGGGGAGGAAACACCATATATTTT. It specifies CASSSTGGGNTIYF.

This clone was found once. This sequence joins TRBV18 and TRBJ1-6, with TRBD1 identical over 10 bases. The CDR3 is 16 residues long. Germline-derived CDR1 and CDR2 are KGHSH and LQKENI. V shed 3 bases, J shed 6 bases, and the junction held 5 bases outside the gene matches. CDR3 sequence: CASSPVGTGVNSPLHF. The CDR3 DNA reads as TGTGCCAGCTCACCGGTCGGGACAGGGGTTAATTCACCCCTCCACTTT.

V and J are TRBV6-6 and TRBJ2-7; D may be TRBD1 (8 bases). V gave up 4 bases and J gave up 3 bases, with 16 bases separating them. CDR3 size: 15 residues. From germline, CDR1 is MNHNY and CDR2 SVGAGI (reference sequence). CDR3 region: CASSLYRGGDYEQYF. The DNA of the CDR3 is TGTGCCAGCAGTTTGTACAGGGGGGGGGACTACGAGCAGTACTTC.

V and J are TRBV7-9 and TRBJ2-2, with D possibly matching TRBD1 (5 bases). The CDR3 covers 13 residues. The germline CDR1 and CDR2 sequences are SEHNR and FQNEAQ (reference sequence). V was trimmed by 6 bases and J by 3 bases, leaving 8 bases between them. This CDR3 is CASRWGDTGELFF. CDR3 nucleotides: TGTGCCAGCAGGTGGGGCGACACCGGGGAGCTGTTTTTT.

This rearrangement joins TRBV5-4 to TRBJ1-2, with D perhaps TRBD1 (5 bases). The V end was cut by 4 bases, the J end by 8 bases, with 15 bases between. This CDR3 is built from 13 residues. Germline lookup yields CDR1 SGHNT and CDR2 YYREEE (reference sequence). Here the CDR3 reads CASSRSGSDGYTF. CDR3 in DNA: TGTGCCAGCAGCCGTTCAGGGTCGGACGGCTACACCTTC.

The gene calls are TRBV9 and TRBJ2-3; D might be TRBD2 (7 bases). CDR3 length: 15 amino acids. CDR1 is SGDLS, CDR2 YYNGEE, per germline. Trimming took off 1 base at V and 5 bases at J, with 14 bases between the two ends. In nucleotides, the CDR3 is TGTGCCAGCAGCGTATGGGGGGGCTCCGGAGATACGCAGTATTTT. Its protein product is CASSVWGGSGDTQYF.

The V call is TRBV5-6, the J call TRBJ1-4; a possible D gene is TRBD1 (5 bases). The germline V and J ends were trimmed by 0 bases and 2 bases, with 8 bases remaining between them. Per the germline V gene, CDR1 is SGHDT and CDR2 is YYEEEE. This CDR3 contains 15 residues. CDR3 sequence (DNA): TGTGCCAGCAGCTTGGTCGCAGGGACTAATGAAAAACTGTTTTTT. Protein sequence: CASSLVAGTNEKLFF.

The chain joins TRBV27 to TRBJ2-1; no definite D call. Germline V gene sequence: CDR1 MNHEY, CDR2 SMNVEV (reference sequence). The V gene lost 8 bases and the J gene lost 6 bases, with 8 bases spanning the gap. The CDR3 extends over 11 amino acids. The CDR3 nucleotides read TGTGCCAGCGTCGGTGGCAATGAGCAGTTCTTC. This sequence encodes CASVGGNEQFF.

The CDR3 region has the DNA TGTGCCAGCTCACCACTCGCTAAGATCGAAACGGGGTTCTTTGAGCAGTTCTTC. Translation gives CASSPLAKIETGFFEQFF. The gene calls are TRBV18 and TRBJ2-1; TRBD2 is a possible D gene (5 bases). The CDR3 has 18 amino acids. V was cut by 1 base and J by 9 bases, with 25 bases left in between. Per germline, CDR1 KGHSH and CDR2 LQKENI. Using reference TRBV18 and TRBJ2-1 for the parts outside the CDR3, the full variable domain is NAGVMQNPRHLVRRRGQEARLRCSPMKGHSHVYWYRQLPEEGLKFMVYLQKENIIDESGMPKERFSAEFPKEGPSILRIQQVVRGDSAAYFCASSPLAKIETGFFEQFFGPGTRLTVL.

CDR3 in DNA: TGTGCCAGCACGAGCCCTTCGAACACTGAAGCTTTCTTT. This codes for CASTSPSNTEAFF. The V gene is TRBV6-6, the J gene TRBJ1-1; D is unclear. The V gene's germline CDR1 is MNHNY and CDR2 SVGAGI (reference sequence). This CDR3 contains 13 residues. The V gene lost 7 bases and the J gene lost 1 base, with 10 bases spanning the gap.